The 15 T cell receptor beta chains below all came from one sample that was sequenced in a study of OX40 agonist ivuxolimab in advanced cancers. Clones were read by immunoSEQ multiplex PCR, and TCRdb kept only the in-frame ones, dropping some. The sample lists tens of thousands of clones; 80% were seen once. The sample consisted of CD4+ or CD8+ T cells sorted from blood, taken in a trial of the OX40 agonist ivuxolimab. Every receptor here comes from an adult with an advanced solid tumor such as melanoma, head and neck, liver or kidney cancer.

A few counts support this clone. This rearrangement joins TRBV19 to TRBJ1-2; maybe TRBD1 (6 bases). The V gene's germline CDR1 is LNHDA and CDR2 SQIVND (reference sequence). V lost 4 bases, J lost 5 bases, and 11 bases lay in between. The CDR3 extends over 13 amino acids. CDR3 in DNA: TGTGCCAGTAGTAATACAGGGTTTTATGGCTACACCTTC. Its protein is CASSNTGFYGYTF.

This chain joins TRBV28 and TRBJ2-1; 9 nucleotides agree with TRBD2. Germline CDR1 is MDHEN and CDR2 is SYDVKM. The CDR3 is 16 amino acids. The ends lost 4 bases at V and 1 base at J; junction bases unmatched: 5. The CDR3 loop is CASSSSGKGSYNEQFF. The CDR3 nucleotides read TGTGCCAGCAGTTCTAGCGGGAAAGGTTCCTACAATGAGCAGTTCTTC.

This clone appeared once. The gene calls are TRBV6-5 and TRBJ1-6; D may be TRBD1 (5 bases). CDR1 and CDR2 from the germline V gene are MNHEY and SVGAGI. V was trimmed by 4 bases and J by 7 bases, leaving 8 bases between them. The CDR3 is 13 residues long. CDR3 in DNA: TGTGCCAGCAGTTGGGGGGGGAATTCACCCCTCCACTTT. This codes for CASSWGGNSPLHF.

V is TRBV14 and J is TRBJ2-7; weak D call: TRBD1 (7 bases). The CDR3 spans 14 residues. Trimming stripped 4 bases from V and 3 bases from J, with 13 bases between. Germline CDR1 reads SGHDN; CDR2 reads FVKESK. This CDR3 reads CASSRRGPGYEQYF. The CDR3 DNA reads TGTGCCAGCAGCCGGAGGGGGCCAGGCTACGAGCAGTACTTC.

The genes are TRBV2 and TRBJ1-1; the D is unclear. Trimming pared 9 bases from V and 1 base from J, leaving 12 bases between. CDR1 and CDR2 from the germline V gene are SNHLY and FYNNEI. The CDR3 has 13 residues. The CDR3 nucleotides read TGTGCCAGAAGGTCTGGGCCGAACACTGAAGCTTTCTTT. Encoded protein: CARRSGPNTEAFF.

This rearrangement joins TRBV5-6 to TRBJ2-7; D call uncertain. CDR3 size: 11 residues. Trimming shortened V by 4 bases and J by 2 bases, and 4 bases separated the two germline ends. CDR1 SGHDT and CDR2 YYEEEE come from the germline V gene. The CDR3 nucleotides are TGTGCCAGCAGCAGCACCTACGAGCAGTACTTC. Amino acids: CASSSTYEQYF. Combining the CDR3 with reference TRBV5-6 and TRBJ2-7 gives the whole variable domain DAGVTQSPTHLIKTRGQQVTLRCSPKSGHDTVSWYQQALGQGPQFIFQYYEEEERQRGNFPDRFSGHQFPNYSSELNVNALLLGDSALYLCASSSTYEQYFGPGTRLTVT.

The chain is built from TRBV18 and TRBJ2-2; 7 nucleotides line up with TRBD2. CDR1 and CDR2 (germline): KGHSH, LQKENI. V gave up 3 bases and J gave up 4 bases; unmatched junction bases: 11. The CDR3 is made up of 17 amino acids. In DNA form, the CDR3 reads TGTGCCAGCTCACCTTTGACTAGCATCTTCGGCACCGGGGAGCTGTTTTTT. Its protein is CASSPLTSIFGTGELFF.

The chain is built from TRBV18 and TRBJ1-1, with no clear D. Between the trimmed V and J ends, which lost 3 bases and 5 bases, there was a span of 13 bases. The CDR3 runs to 14 residues. Germline-derived CDR1 and CDR2 are KGHSH and LQKENI. The DNA of the CDR3 is TGTGCCAGCTCACCCCTTAACTGGAAGACTGAAGCTTTCTTT. Its protein is CASSPLNWKTEAFF.

The V call is TRBV25-1, the J call TRBJ2-3; the match to TRBD2 covers 8 bases. Per the germline V gene, CDR1 is MGHDK and CDR2 is SYGVNS. With 7 bases clipped from V and 0 bases from J, the junction kept 12 bases outside the gene matches. The CDR3 covers 17 residues. The CDR3 spells CASMGGGSGTSTDTQYF. The CDR3 nucleotides are TGTGCCAGCATGGGGGGTGGTAGCGGGACTAGCACAGATACGCAGTATTTT. Full variable domain (remainder filled in from reference TRBV25-1 and TRBJ2-3): EADIYQTPRYLVIGTGKKITLECSQTMGHDKMYWYQQDPGMELHLIHYSYGVNSTEKGDLSSESTVSRIRTEHFPLTLESARPSHTSQYLCASMGGGSGTSTDTQYFGPGTRLTVL.

The chain has TRBV20-1 and TRBJ1-2, with D unresolved. This CDR3 contains 11 residues. Looked up from germline, CDR1 is DFQATT and CDR2 is SNEGSKA (reference sequence). CDR3 nucleotides: TGCAGCGCACCGAGGGTGGAAGGCTACACCTTC. Translated: CSAPRVEGYTF.

The J gene is TRBJ2-1, the V gene TRBV25-1, with a weak D call TRBD1 (5 bases). CDR1 and CDR2 (germline): MGHDK, SYGVNS. There are 17 residues in the CDR3. V was clipped by 4 bases and J by 0 bases, with 16 bases between them. CDR3 sequence: CASSAPRQLSSYNEQFF. For the CDR3, the DNA is TGTGCCAGCAGTGCCCCCCGACAGTTGAGCTCCTACAATGAGCAGTTCTTC.

V is TRBV2 and J is TRBJ2-2; unclear D gene. The V and J ends lost 0 bases and 9 bases respectively, with 5 bases between them. This CDR3 has 12 amino acids. CDR1 and CDR2 from the germline V gene are SNHLY and FYNNEI. The CDR3: CASSEAERELFF. The CDR3 nucleotides read TGTGCCAGCAGTGAAGCGGAGAGGGAGCTGTTTTTT.

The chain is built from TRBV7-2 and TRBJ1-5, with 7 bases that match TRBD1. V trimming: 5 bases; J trimming: 4 bases; junction bases outside the gene matches: 8. CDR1 is SGHTA and CDR2 is FQGNSA in the germline V gene. The CDR3 runs to 15 residues. The CDR3: CASSKGQGENQPQHF. CDR3 bases: TGTGCCAGCAGCAAAGGGCAGGGGGAAAATCAGCCCCAGCATTTT.

This clone was counted between two and nine times. The V gene is TRBV5-4, the J gene TRBJ2-3; D call uncertain. Germline CDR1 and CDR2: SGHNT and YYREEE (reference sequence). The CDR3 contains 11 residues. Trimming pared 6 bases from V and 6 bases from J, leaving 8 bases between. As DNA, the CDR3 is TGTGCCAGCACCATCAGGGATACGCAGTATTTT. It translates to CASTIRDTQYF.

The genes are TRBV29-1 and TRBJ2-7; D is ambiguous. CDR3 length: 11 amino acids. V gave up 4 bases and J gave up 3 bases, with 7 bases separating them. Germline lookup yields CDR1 SQVTM and CDR2 ANQGSEA. CDR3 in DNA: TGCAGCGTTGGCCAGGTCTACGAGCAGTACTTC. Its translation is CSVGQVYEQYF.